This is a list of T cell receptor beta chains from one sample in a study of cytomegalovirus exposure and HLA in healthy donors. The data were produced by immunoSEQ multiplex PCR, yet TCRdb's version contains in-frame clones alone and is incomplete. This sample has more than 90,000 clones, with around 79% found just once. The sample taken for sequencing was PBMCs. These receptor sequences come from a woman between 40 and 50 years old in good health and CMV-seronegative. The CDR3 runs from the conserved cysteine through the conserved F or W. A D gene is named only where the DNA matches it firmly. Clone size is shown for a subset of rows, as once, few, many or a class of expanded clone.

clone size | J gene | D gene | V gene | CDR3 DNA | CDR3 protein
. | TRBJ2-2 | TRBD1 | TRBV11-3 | TGTGCCAGCAGCCCCGTACGAGTCCGGGACAGGGGCGAACGGGGAGCTGTTTTT | CASSPVRVRDRGERGAVF
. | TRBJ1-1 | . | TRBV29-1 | TGCAGCGTTGGGGGGACTATGAACACTGAAGCTTTCTTT | CSVGGTMNTEAFF
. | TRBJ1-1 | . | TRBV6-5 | TGTGCCAGCAGTGCAACAGGGATGCGCGCTGAAGCTTTCTTT | CASSATGMRAEAFF
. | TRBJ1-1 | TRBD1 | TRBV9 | TGTGCCAGCAGCGTAGGTCCCGCACGACAGGGATACACTGAAGCTTTCTTT | CASSVGPARQGYTEAFF
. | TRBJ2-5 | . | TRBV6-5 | TGTGCCAGCAGCTTGGACCGGGGGACCCAGTACTTC | CASSLDRGTQYF
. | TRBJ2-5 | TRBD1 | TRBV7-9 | TGTGCCAGCACAGGGACAGGCACAGAGACCCAGTACTTC | CASTGTGTETQYF
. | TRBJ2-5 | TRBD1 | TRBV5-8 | TGTGCCAGCAGCCCCGGGACAGGGCAAGAGACCCAGTACTTC | CASSPGTGQETQYF
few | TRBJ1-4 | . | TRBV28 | TGTGCCAGCGGGGCAGGGGCCGAGGAAAAACTGTTTTTT | CASGAGAEEKLFF
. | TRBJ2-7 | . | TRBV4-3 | TGCGCCAGCAGCCAATGGGGGGGGCGCGAGCAGTACTTC | CASSQWGGREQYF
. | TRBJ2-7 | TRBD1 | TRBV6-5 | TGTGCCAGCATTAGGACAGGAATGAACGAGCAGTACTTC | CASIRTGMNEQYF
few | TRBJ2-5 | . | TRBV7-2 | TGTGCCAGCAGCCCGGGGGTGGAGACCCAGTACTTC | CASSPGVETQYF
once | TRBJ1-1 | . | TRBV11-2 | TGTGCCAGCAGCACCAGAAGGAACACTGAAGCTTTCTTT | CASSTRRNTEAFF
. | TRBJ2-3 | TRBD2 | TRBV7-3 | TGTGCCAGCAGCGACCAGACTAGCGGGAGAGATACGCAGTATTTT | CASSDQTSGRDTQYF
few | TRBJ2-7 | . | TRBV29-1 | TGCAGCGTAGGGGGAATGGAATACGAGCAGTACTTC | CSVGGMEYEQYF
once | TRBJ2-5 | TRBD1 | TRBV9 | TGTGCCAGCAGCGTAGAGGACAGGAGGAGAGAGACCCAGTACTTC | CASSVEDRRRETQYF
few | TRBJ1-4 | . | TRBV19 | TGTGCCAGTAGTTGGGGCTACAATGAAAAACTGTTTTTT | CASSWGYNEKLFF
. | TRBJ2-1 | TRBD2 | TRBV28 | TGTGCCAGCACGCCGGGAGGCGCCACAAATGAGCAGTTCTTC | CASTPGGATNEQFF
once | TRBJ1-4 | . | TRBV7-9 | TGTGCCAGCAGCTGGGGGGACGCCTCTAATGAAAAACTGTTTTTT | CASSWGDASNEKLFF
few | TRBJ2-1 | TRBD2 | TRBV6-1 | TGTGCCAGCAGTGAGGTAGCGGGACACAATGAGCAGTTCTTC | CASSEVAGHNEQFF
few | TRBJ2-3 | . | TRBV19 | TGTGCCAGTAGTATCCTAACAGGGATGAGAACTCCAGATACGCAGTATTTT | CASSILTGMRTPDTQYF
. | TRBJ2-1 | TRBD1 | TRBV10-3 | TGTGCCGCATCCGACGCCGGGACAGTCTACAATGAGCAGTTCTTC | CAASDAGTVYNEQFF
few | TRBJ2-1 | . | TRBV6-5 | TGTGCCAGCAGTTATAGGAGTGAGAGCTCCTACAATGAGCAGTTCTTC | CASSYRSESSYNEQFF
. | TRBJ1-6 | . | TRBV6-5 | TGTGCCAGCAGCAGAAAATCACAGGGTAATTCACCCCTCCACTTT | CASSRKSQGNSPLHF
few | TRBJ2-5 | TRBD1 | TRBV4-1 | TGCGCCAGCAGCCAAGGACAGGGACGACAAGAGACCCAGTACTTC | CASSQGQGRQETQYF
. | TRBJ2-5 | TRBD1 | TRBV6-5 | TGTGCCAGCAGTCAGGGACAGCTACAAGAGACCCAGTACTTC | CASSQGQLQETQYF
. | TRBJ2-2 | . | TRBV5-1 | TGCGCCAGCAGCTCATCAGGCAAAACGAACACCGGGGAGCTGTTTTTT | CASSSSGKTNTGELFF
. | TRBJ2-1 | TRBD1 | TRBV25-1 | TGTGCCAGCAGTGATGTAGGACAGGGGGCGTGGAATGAGCAGTTCTTC | CASSDVGQGAWNEQFF
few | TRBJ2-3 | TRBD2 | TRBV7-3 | TGTGCCAGCAGCTCCCCGACTAGCGGGAGAGCAGATACGCAGTATTTT | CASSSPTSGRADTQYF
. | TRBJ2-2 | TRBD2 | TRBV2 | TGTGCCAGCAGTGTGACTAGCGGGGGCGAGTACACCGGGGAGCTGTTTTTT | CASSVTSGGEYTGELFF
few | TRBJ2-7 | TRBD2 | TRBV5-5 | TGTGCCAGCAGCCCAGGAACGGGAGGCTACGAGCAGTACTTC | CASSPGTGGYEQYF
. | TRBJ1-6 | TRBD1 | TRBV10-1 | TGCGCCAGCTCCGGGACAGGGAATTCACCCCTCCACTTT | CASSGTGNSPLHF
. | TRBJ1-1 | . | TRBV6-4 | TGTGCCAGCAGGGAGGACAGGAACACTGAAGCTTTCTTT | CASREDRNTEAFF
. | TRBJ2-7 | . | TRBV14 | TGTGCCAGCAGAGGGAGGGGGACCTACGAGCAGTACTTC | CASRGRGTYEQYF
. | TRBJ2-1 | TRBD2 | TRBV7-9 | TGTTCCAGCAGGTCCGGGACTAGCGACTACAATGAGCAGTTCTTC | CSSRSGTSDYNEQFF
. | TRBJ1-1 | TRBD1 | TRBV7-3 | TGTGCCAGCAGCTTAGAGGGGACAGGAATTACCATGAACACTGAAGCTTTCTTT | CASSLEGTGITMNTEAFF
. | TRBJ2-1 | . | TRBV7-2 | TGTGCCAGCCTCATCTCGGCGGGTGACAATGAGCAGTTCTTC | CASLISAGDNEQFF
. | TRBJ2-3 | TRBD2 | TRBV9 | TGTGCCAGCAGCGTTAGCGGGAGTACAGATACGCAGTATTTT | CASSVSGSTDTQYF
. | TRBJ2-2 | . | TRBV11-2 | TGTGCCAGCAGCTCCCCAGGGAAGGGGACCGGGGAGCTGTTTTTT | CASSSPGKGTGELFF
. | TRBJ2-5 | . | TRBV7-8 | TGTGCCAGCAGCTTAAACGGAGTAGGGACCCAGTACTTC | CASSLNGVGTQYF
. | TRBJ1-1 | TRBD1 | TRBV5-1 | TGCGCCAGCAGAGAGTCGACAGGGGGCTTCGCTGAAGCTTTCTTT | CASRESTGGFAEAFF